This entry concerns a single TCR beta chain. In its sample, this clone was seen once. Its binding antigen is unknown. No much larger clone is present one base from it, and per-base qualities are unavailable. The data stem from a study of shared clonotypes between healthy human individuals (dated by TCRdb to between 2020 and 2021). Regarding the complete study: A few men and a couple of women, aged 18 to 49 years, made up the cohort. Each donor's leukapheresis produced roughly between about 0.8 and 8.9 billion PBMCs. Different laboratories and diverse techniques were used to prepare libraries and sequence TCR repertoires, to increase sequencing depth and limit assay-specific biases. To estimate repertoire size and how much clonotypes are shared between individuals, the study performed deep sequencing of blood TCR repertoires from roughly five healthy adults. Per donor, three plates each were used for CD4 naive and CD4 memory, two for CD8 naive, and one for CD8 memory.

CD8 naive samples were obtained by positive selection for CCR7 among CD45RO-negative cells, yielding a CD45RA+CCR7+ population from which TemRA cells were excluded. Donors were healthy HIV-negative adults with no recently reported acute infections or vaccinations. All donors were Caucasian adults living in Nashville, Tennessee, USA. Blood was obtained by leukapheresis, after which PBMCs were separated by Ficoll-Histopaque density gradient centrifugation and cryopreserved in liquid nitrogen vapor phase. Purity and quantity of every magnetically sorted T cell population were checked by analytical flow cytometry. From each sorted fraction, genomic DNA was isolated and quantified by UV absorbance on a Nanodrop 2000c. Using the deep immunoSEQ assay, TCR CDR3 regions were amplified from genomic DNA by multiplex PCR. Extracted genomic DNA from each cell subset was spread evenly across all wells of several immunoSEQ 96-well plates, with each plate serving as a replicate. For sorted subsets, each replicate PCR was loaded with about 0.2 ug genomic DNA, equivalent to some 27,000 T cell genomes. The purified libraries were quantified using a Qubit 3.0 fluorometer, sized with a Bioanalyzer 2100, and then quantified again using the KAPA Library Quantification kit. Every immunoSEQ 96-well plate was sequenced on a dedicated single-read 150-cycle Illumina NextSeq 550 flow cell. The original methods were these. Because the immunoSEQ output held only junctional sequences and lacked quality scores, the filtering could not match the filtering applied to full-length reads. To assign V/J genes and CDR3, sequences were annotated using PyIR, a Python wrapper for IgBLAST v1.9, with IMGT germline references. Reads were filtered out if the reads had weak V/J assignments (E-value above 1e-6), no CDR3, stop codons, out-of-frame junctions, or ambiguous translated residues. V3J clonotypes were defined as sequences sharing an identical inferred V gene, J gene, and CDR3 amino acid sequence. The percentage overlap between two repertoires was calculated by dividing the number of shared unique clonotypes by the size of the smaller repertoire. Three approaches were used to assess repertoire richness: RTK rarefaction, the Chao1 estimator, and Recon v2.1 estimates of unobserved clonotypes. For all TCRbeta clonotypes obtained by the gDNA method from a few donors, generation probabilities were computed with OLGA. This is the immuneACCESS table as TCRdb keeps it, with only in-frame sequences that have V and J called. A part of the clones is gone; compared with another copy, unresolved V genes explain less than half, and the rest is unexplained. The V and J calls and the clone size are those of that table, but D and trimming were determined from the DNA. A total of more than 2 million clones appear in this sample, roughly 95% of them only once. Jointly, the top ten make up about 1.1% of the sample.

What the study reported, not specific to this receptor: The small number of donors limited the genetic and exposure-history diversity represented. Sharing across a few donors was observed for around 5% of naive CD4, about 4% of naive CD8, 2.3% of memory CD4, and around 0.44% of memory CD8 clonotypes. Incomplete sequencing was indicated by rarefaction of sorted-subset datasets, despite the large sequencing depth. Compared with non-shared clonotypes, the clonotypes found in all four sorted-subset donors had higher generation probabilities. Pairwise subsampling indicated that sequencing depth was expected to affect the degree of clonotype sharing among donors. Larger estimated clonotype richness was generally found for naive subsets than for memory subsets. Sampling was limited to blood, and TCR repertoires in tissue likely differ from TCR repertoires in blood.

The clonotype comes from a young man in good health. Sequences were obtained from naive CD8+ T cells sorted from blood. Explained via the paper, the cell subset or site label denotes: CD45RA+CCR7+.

The DNA is TGTGCCAGCAGTTTGAGCGGGGGGCTTACCGGGGAGCTGTTTTTT. Its product reads: CASSLSGGLTGELFF. The sequence is built from TRBV28 and TRBJ2-2; TRBD2 agrees with 9 junctional bases. V is cut back by 3 bases and J by 5 bases, with 4 bases in the junction unmatched. The CDR3 runs 15 amino acids, cysteine and phenylalanine included. Only the CDR3 part of the read is kept: 45 bases, read in frame from the first base. According to the germline V gene, CDR1 reads MDHEN and CDR2 reads SYDVKM.